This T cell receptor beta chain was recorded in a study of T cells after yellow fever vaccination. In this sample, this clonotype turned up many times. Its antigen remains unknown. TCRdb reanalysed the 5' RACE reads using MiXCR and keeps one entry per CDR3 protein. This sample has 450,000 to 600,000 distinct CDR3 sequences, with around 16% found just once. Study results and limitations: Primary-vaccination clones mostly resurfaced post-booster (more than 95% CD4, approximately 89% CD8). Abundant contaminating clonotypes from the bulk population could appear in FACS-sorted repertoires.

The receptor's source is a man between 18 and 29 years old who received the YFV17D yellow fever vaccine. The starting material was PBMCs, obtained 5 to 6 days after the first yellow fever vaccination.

The CDR3 DNA follows: TGCAGCGGGGGGGACACCGGGGAGCTGTTTTTT. Translation gives CSGGDTGELFF. The rearrangement links TRBV29-1 to TRBJ2-2; D possibly corresponds to TRBD2 (6 bases). Germline CDR1 is SQVTM and CDR2 is ANQGSEA. V lost 7 bases to trimming and J lost 3 bases, with 6 bases between them. This CDR3 comprises 11 residues.